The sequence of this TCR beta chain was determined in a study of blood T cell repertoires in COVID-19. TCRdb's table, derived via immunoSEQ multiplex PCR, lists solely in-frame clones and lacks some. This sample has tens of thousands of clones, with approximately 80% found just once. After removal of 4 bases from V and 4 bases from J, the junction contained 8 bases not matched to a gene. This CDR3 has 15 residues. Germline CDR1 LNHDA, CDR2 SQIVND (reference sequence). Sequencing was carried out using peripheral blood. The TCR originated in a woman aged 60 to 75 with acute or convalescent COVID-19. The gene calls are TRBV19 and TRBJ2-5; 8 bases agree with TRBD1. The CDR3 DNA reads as TGTGCCAGTAGTAGCGGACAGGGAGGCGTAGAGACCCAGTACTTC. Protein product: CASSSGQGGVETQYF.